The 4 T cell receptor beta chains given below trace back to one sample, sequenced in a study of T cell responses to AZD1222 COVID-19 vaccine. Method: immunoSEQ multiplex PCR; TCRdb's copy keeps in-frame clones and lacks some. The profile shows 180,000 or so clones, roughly 90% of them singletons. The sequencing used peripheral blood, collected 28 days after the second AZD1222 dose. These receptor sequences come from an adult who received the AZD1222 COVID-19 vaccine.

V gene TRBV30 combines with J gene TRBJ1-4; D ambiguous. V was clipped by 4 bases and J by 6 bases, with 12 bases between them. The CDR3 is 13 residues long. Germline CDR1 and CDR2: GTSNPN and SVGIG (reference sequence). CDR3 DNA: TGTGCCTGGACTCGTAGCGTTGATGAAAAACTGTTTTTT. It is translated as CAWTRSVDEKLFF.

The rearrangement uses TRBV7-9 and TRBJ1-3, with D tentatively TRBD1 (5 bases). This CDR3 has 16 residues. The V end lost 6 bases, the J end lost 0 bases, and 15 bases lay between the germline ends. Germline lookup yields CDR1 SEHNR and CDR2 FQNEAQ (reference sequence). This chain's CDR3 is CASRPAGTPSGNTIYF. The CDR3 DNA follows: TGTGCCAGCAGACCGGCCGGGACGCCCTCTGGAAACACCATATATTTT.

The CDR3: CSVEDPPGGYEQYF. The CDR3 nucleotides are TGCAGCGTTGAAGATCCCCCCGGGGGCTACGAGCAGTACTTC. V usage is TRBV29-1 and J usage is TRBJ2-7; D is possibly TRBD2 (6 bases). CDR1 is SQVTM, CDR2 ANQGSEA, per germline. Trimming stripped 0 bases from V and 3 bases from J, with 12 bases between. This CDR3 is built from 14 residues.

The chain employs TRBV5-1 and TRBJ2-7; 7 nucleotides match TRBD1. The germline V gene has CDR1 SGHRS and CDR2 YFSETQ. The V gene end was trimmed by 3 bases and the J gene end by 3 bases; junction bases not matched to a gene: 6. CDR3 size: 14 residues. CDR3 sequence: CASSYSRQGYEQYF. CDR3 coding DNA: TGCGCCAGCAGCTACTCCCGACAGGGCTACGAGCAGTACTTC.